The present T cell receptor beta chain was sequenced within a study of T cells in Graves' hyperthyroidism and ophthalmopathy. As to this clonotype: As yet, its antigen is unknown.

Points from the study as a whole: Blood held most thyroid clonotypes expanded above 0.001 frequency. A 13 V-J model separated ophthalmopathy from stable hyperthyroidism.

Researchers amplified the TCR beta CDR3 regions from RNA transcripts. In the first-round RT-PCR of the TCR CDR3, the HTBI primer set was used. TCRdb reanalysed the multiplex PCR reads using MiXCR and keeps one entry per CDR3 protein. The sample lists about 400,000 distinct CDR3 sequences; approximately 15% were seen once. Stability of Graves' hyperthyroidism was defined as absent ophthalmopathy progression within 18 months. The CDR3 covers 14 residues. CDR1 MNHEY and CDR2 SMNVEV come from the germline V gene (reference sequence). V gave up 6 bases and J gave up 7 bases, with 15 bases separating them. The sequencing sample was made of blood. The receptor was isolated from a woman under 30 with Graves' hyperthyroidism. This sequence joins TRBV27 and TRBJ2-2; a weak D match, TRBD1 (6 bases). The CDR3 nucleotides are TGTGCCAGCAGAACGGCAGGGGTCTTCGGGGAGCTGTTTTTT. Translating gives CASRTAGVFGELFF.